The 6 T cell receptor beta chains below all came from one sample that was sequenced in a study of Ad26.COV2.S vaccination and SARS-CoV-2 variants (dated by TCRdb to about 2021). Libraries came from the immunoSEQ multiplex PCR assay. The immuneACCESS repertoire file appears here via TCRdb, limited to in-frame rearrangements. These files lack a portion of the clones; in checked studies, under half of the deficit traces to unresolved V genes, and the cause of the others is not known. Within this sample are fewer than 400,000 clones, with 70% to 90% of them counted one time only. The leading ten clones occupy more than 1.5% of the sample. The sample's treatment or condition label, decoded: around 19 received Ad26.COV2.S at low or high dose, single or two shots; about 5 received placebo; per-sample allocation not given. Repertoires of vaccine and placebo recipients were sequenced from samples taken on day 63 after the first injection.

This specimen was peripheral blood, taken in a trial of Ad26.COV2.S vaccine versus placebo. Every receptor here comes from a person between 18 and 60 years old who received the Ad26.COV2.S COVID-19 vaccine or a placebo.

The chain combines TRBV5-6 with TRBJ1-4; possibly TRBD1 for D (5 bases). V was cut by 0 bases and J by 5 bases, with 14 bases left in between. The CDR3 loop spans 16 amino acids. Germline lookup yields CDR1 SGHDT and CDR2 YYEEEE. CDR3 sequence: CASSLGTGTANEKLFF. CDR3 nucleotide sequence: TGTGCCAGCAGCTTGGGAACCGGGACCGCAAATGAAAAACTGTTTTTT. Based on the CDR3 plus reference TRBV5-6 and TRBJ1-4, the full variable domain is DAGVTQSPTHLIKTRGQQVTLRCSPKSGHDTVSWYQQALGQGPQFIFQYYEEEERQRGNFPDRFSGHQFPNYSSELNVNALLLGDSALYLCASSLGTGTANEKLFFGSGTQLSVL.

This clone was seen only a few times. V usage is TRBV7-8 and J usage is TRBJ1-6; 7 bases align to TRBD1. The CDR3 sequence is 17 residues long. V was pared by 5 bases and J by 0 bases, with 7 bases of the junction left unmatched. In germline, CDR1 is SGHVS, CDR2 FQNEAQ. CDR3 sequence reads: CASSPQGIGSYNSPLHF. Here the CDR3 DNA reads TGTGCCAGCAGCCCACAGGGGATAGGCTCCTATAATTCACCCCTCCACTTT.

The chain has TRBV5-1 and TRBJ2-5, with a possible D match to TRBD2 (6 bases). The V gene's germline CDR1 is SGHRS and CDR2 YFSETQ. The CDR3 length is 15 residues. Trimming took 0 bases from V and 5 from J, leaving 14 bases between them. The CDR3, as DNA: TGCGCCAGCAGCTTGGAAGCCCTCCGGGGGGAGACCCAGTACTTC. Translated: CASSLEALRGETQYF.

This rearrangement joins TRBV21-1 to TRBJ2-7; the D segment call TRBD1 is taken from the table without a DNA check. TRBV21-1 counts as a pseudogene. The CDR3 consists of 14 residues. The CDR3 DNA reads TGTGCCACCATAGATGAACAGGACTCCTACGAGCAGTACTTC. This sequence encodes CATIDEQDSYEQYF.

As DNA, the CDR3 is TGTGCCAGCTCACCACCGGGGTCCGGGCCCTCTGGGGCCAACGTCCTGACTTTC. This codes for CASSPPGSGPSGANVLTF. This sequence joins TRBV18 and TRBJ2-6; D is unclear. CDR1 and CDR2 from the germline V gene are KGHSH and LQKENI. Trimming cost V 0 bases and J 0 bases, with 12 bases left between them. This CDR3 is built from 18 residues.

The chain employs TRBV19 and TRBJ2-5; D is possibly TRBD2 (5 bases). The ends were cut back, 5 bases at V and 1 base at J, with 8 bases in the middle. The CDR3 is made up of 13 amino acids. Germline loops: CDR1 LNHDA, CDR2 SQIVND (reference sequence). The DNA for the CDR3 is TGTGCCAGTAGTGGGAGCCCCCAAGAGACCCAGTACTTC. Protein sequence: CASSGSPQETQYF.